This T cell receptor (beta chain) is drawn from a study of technical replicates of blood from a few donors. Some clones are missing from TCRdb's copy, which holds only in-frame ones; the method was immunoSEQ multiplex PCR. The repertoire consists of just under 85,000 clones, with just over 90% occurring once and the leading ten covering about 0.27%. The TCR originated in a human donor in good health. Specimen: T cells isolated from PBMCs.

The DNA of the CDR3 is TGTGCCAGCAGCTTAGCGAGGAAGGCTAGCGGGGGGGCCTACACCGGGGAGCTGTTTTTT. Translation: CASSLARKASGGAYTGELFF. This chain joins TRBV7-6 and TRBJ2-2; 12 bases match TRBD2. CDR1 and CDR2 from the germline V gene are SGHVS and FNYEAQ. J was trimmed by 3 bases and V by 0 bases; bases with no gene match: 11. CDR3 size: 20 residues.